Shown below are 24 T cell receptor beta chains from a single sample sequenced in a study of OX40 agonist ivuxolimab in advanced cancers. TCRdb's copy holds only in-frame clones and misses some; the assay was immunoSEQ multiplex PCR. The data contain tens of thousands of clones, 92% of them singletons. The specimen was CD4+ or CD8+ T cells sorted from blood, collected in a trial of the OX40 agonist ivuxolimab. Source of these receptors: an adult with an advanced solid tumor such as melanoma, head and neck, liver or kidney cancer.

The rearrangement uses TRBV19 and TRBJ1-2, with D maybe TRBD1 (5 bases). This CDR3 comprises 15 residues. Germline V gene sequence: CDR1 LNHDA, CDR2 SQIVND (reference sequence). Trimming pared 1 base from V and 0 bases from J, leaving 9 bases between. The CDR3 coding sequence is TGTGCCAGTAGTATAGCCGGAGGGGCTAACTATGGCTACACCTTC. It encodes CASSIAGGANYGYTF.

This chain joins TRBV29-1 and TRBJ2-7, with 8 bases lining up with TRBD1. Germline CDR1 is SQVTM and CDR2 is ANQGSEA. Trimming at V came to 7 bases and at J to 7 bases, leaving 18 bases not matched to a gene. The CDR3 spans 15 residues. The CDR3 DNA reads TGCAGCGCCAGAGACAGGGGAAGGCCAACGGAAGAGCAGTACTTC. Its protein product is CSARDRGRPTEEQYF.

The rearrangement links TRBV27 to TRBJ1-2; 7 bases agree with TRBD1. The junction had 12 bases not matched to a gene; V was cut back by 5 bases and J by 6 bases. In germline, CDR1 is MNHEY, CDR2 SMNVEV (reference sequence). CDR3 length: 15 residues. The CDR3 bases are TGTGCCAGCAGTCGCGCCTACAGGGGAAGGGATGGCTACACCTTC. This codes for CASSRAYRGRDGYTF.

V gene TRBV21-1 combines with J gene TRBJ1-2. TRBV21-1 is annotated as a pseudogene. CDR3 length equals 15 residues. In nucleotides, the CDR3 is TGTGCCAGCAGCAAATTACGCGGCAGAAACTATGGCTACACCTTC. It yields the protein CASSKLRGRNYGYTF.

The chain couples TRBV7-6 to TRBJ1-4; D gene unclear. The CDR3 covers 17 residues. Looked up from germline, CDR1 is SGHVS and CDR2 is FNYEAQ. Trimming cost V 5 bases and J 2 bases, with 18 bases left between them. CDR3 nucleotides: TGTGCCAGCAGCGTCGGACCCCTCAGGTTGACTAATGAAAAACTGTTTTTT. Translated, it gives CASSVGPLRLTNEKLFF.

In this sample, this clone turned up once. The rearrangement uses TRBV19 and TRBJ2-1; 7 bases agree with TRBD1. Unmatched junction bases numbered 2, after V lost 2 bases and J lost 4 bases. Looked up from germline, CDR1 is LNHDA and CDR2 is SQIVND (reference sequence). There are 14 residues in the CDR3. The CDR3 region is CASSIKDRYNEQFF. CDR3 in DNA: TGTGCCAGTAGTATAAAGGACAGGTACAATGAGCAGTTCTTC.

The genes are TRBV10-1 and TRBJ2-1; 11 bases agree with TRBD2. Trimming took 0 bases from V and 8 from J; bases not matched to a gene: 9. This CDR3 is 17 amino acids long. The V gene's germline CDR1 is WNHNN and CDR2 SYGVQD (reference sequence). CDR3 sequence: CASSESEGLAGGYEQFF. The CDR3 region has the DNA TGCGCCAGCAGTGAGTCAGAGGGGCTAGCGGGGGGTTATGAGCAGTTCTTC.

V usage is TRBV5-6 and J usage is TRBJ2-7, with D perhaps TRBD1 (6 bases). V gave up 0 bases and J gave up 6 bases, with 16 bases separating them. CDR3 length: 15 amino acids. Germline CDR1 reads SGHDT; CDR2 reads YYEEEE. The CDR3 sequence: CASSLAGWGPREQYF. DNA for the CDR3: TGTGCCAGCAGCTTGGCAGGATGGGGGCCGCGCGAGCAGTACTTC. Full variable domain (outside the CDR3, taken from reference TRBV5-6 and TRBJ2-7): DAGVTQSPTHLIKTRGQQVTLRCSPKSGHDTVSWYQQALGQGPQFIFQYYEEEERQRGNFPDRFSGHQFPNYSSELNVNALLLGDSALYLCASSLAGWGPREQYFGPGTRLTVT.

V is TRBV21-1 and J is TRBJ2-3. TRBV21-1 is a pseudogene locus. The CDR3 length is 16 residues. The CDR3 spells CASSKDEGTSTDTQYF. The CDR3 DNA is TGTGCCAGCAGCAAAGATGAAGGAACAAGCACAGATACGCAGTATTTT.

The chain couples TRBV27 to TRBJ1-5, with a tentative D call TRBD1 (5 bases). CDR3 size: 15 residues. The germline V gene has CDR1 MNHEY and CDR2 SMNVEV (reference sequence). The germline V and J ends were trimmed by 2 bases and 0 bases, with 8 bases remaining between them. CDR3 nucleotides: TGTGCCAGCAGTTTAGCAGGGTATAGCAATCAGCCCCAGCATTTT. Translating it yields CASSLAGYSNQPQHF.

The chain joins TRBV5-4 to TRBJ2-5; TRBD1 is a possible D gene (6 bases). This CDR3 region has 14 residues. V lost 2 bases to trimming and J lost 2 bases, with 10 bases between them. Germline values: CDR1 SGHNT, CDR2 YYREEE (reference sequence). DNA for the CDR3: TGTGCCAGCAGCTTAGGGACACTTCAAGAGACCCAGTACTTC. Translation gives CASSLGTLQETQYF.

The chain carries TRBV30 and TRBJ2-7; D possibly uses TRBD1 or TRBD2 (5 bases each). CDR1 is GTSNPN, CDR2 SVGIG, per germline (reference sequence). Trimming took off 4 bases at V and 3 bases at J, with 16 bases between the two ends. This CDR3 contains 14 residues. CDR3 coding DNA: TGTGCCTGGAAAGACCGGGACGGGTTCTACGAGCAGTACTTC. This encodes CAWKDRDGFYEQYF.

The chain uses TRBV5-4 and TRBJ1-1; D is ambiguous. CDR1 is SGHNT, CDR2 YYREEE, per germline (reference sequence). The CDR3 runs 15 residues. V lost 0 bases to trimming and J lost 0 bases, with 9 bases between them. The chain's CDR3 is CASSLEAKMNTEAFF. The CDR3 bases are TGTGCCAGCAGCTTGGAGGCGAAAATGAACACTGAAGCTTTCTTT. Full variable domain (rest looked up from reference TRBV5-4 and TRBJ1-1): ETGVTQSPTHLIKTRGQQVTLRCSSQSGHNTVSWYQQALGQGPQFIFQYYREEENGRGNFPPRFSGLQFPNYSSELNVNALELDDSALYLCASSLEAKMNTEAFFGQGTRLTVV.

The chain is built from TRBV7-9 and TRBJ2-1; tentatively, D is TRBD1 (5 bases). Germline CDR1 and CDR2: SEHNR and FQNEAQ (reference sequence). This CDR3 comprises 13 residues. V was pared by 5 bases and J by 8 bases, with 13 bases between. CDR3 in amino acids: CASSLPGKDEQFF. The CDR3 region has the DNA TGTGCCAGCAGCCTCCCAGGGAAAGATGAGCAGTTCTTC.

This chain connects TRBV4-3 to TRBJ2-1, with 7 bases lining up with TRBD2. V trimming: 1 base; J trimming: 0 bases; junction bases outside the gene matches: 6. Germline V lookup: CDR1 LGHNA, CDR2 YSLEER. This CDR3 has 17 residues. CDR3 region: CASSQGLATYSYNEQFF. For the CDR3, the DNA is TGCGCCAGCAGCCAAGGACTAGCAACTTACTCCTACAATGAGCAGTTCTTC.

The chain uses TRBV19 and TRBJ2-7; D might be TRBD1 (5 bases). Germline V gives CDR1 LNHDA, CDR2 SQIVND (reference sequence). The CDR3 length is 13 residues. V lost 3 bases, J lost 4 bases, and 10 bases lay in between. The CDR3 loop reads CASSIRVRYEQYF. DNA of the CDR3: TGTGCCAGTAGTATCAGGGTCAGGTACGAGCAGTACTTC.

The chain carries TRBV15 and TRBJ1-4; no definite D call. Germline V gives CDR1 LNHNV, CDR2 YYDKDF (reference sequence). The CDR3 runs 13 residues. Trimming removed 1 base at V and 8 bases at J, with 8 bases between. CDR3 amino acids: CATSRGVEEKLFF. The CDR3 nucleotides are TGTGCCACCAGCAGAGGGGTGGAAGAAAAACTGTTTTTT. The whole variable domain, filled in from reference TRBV15 and TRBJ1-4, reads DAMVIQNPRYQVTQFGKPVTLSCSQTLNHNVMYWYQQKSSQAPKLLFHYYDKDFNNEADTPDNFQSRRPNTSFCFLDIRSPGLGDTAMYLCATSRGVEEKLFFGSGTQLSVL.

The chain couples TRBV9 to TRBJ1-5; D possibly corresponds to TRBD1 (5 bases). The CDR3 extends over 15 amino acids. From germline, CDR1 is SGDLS and CDR2 YYNGEE. The V end was cut by 0 bases, the J end by 1 base, with 8 bases between. This CDR3 is CASSVAGGSNQPQHF. In DNA form, the CDR3 reads TGTGCCAGCAGCGTAGCGGGGGGAAGCAATCAGCCCCAGCATTTT.

V and J are TRBV5-8 and TRBJ2-1; no reliable D call. The germline V and J ends were trimmed by 2 bases and 8 bases, with 5 bases remaining between them. CDR1 SGHTS and CDR2 YDEGEE come from the germline V gene. The CDR3 is 11 amino acids. CDR3 coding DNA: TGTGCCAGCAGCTTAGGGTATGAGCAGTTCTTC. Protein: CASSLGYEQFF.

This sequence joins TRBV5-1 and TRBJ2-3; a possible D gene is TRBD1 (7 bases). CDR3 size: 22 residues. Germline V gene sequence: CDR1 SGHRS, CDR2 YFSETQ. Trimming cost V 2 bases and J 0 bases, with 31 bases left between them. For the CDR3, the DNA is TGCGCCAGCAGCTTCCAGGGGGGTGTAACGAGAAGAGGGACGCATAGCACAGATACGCAGTATTTT. The encoded protein is CASSFQGGVTRRGTHSTDTQYF. The full variable domain, with the rest looked up from reference TRBV5-1 and TRBJ2-3, is KAGVTQTPRYLIKTRGQQVTLSCSPISGHRSVSWYQQTPGQGLQFLFEYFSETQRNKGNFPGRFSGRQFSNSRSEMNVSTLELGDSALYLCASSFQGGVTRRGTHSTDTQYFGPGTRLTVL.

The chain has TRBV12-5 and TRBJ1-5, with D possibly matching TRBD1 (6 bases). Trimming stripped 7 bases from V and 5 bases from J, with 12 bases between. The CDR3 is 13 amino acids. The germline gives CDR1 LGHNT, CDR2 FRNRAP. CDR3 bases: TGTGCTAGTGCCCCGGACAGCTATCAGCCCCAGCATTTT. The encoded protein is CASAPDSYQPQHF.

The chain combines TRBV11-2 with TRBJ2-3; D is unclear. The CDR3 is made up of 11 amino acids. CDR1 and CDR2 (germline): SGHAT, FQNNGV. V dropped 4 bases and J dropped 11 bases, with 10 bases sitting between them. CDR3 loop: CASSSSGEQYF. The CDR3 nucleotides read TGTGCCAGCAGCTCCAGTGGAGAGCAGTATTTT.

This clone is termed medium-sized (0.01 to 0.1%). Other DNA sequences in the same sample also yield this CDR3. The V gene is TRBV4-1, the J gene TRBJ1-1; possible D gene TRBD1, 5 bases. There are 15 residues in the CDR3. Trimming pared 3 bases from V and 1 base from J, leaving 12 bases between. Germline CDR1 is MGHRA and CDR2 is YSYEKL. As DNA, the CDR3 is TGCGCCAGCAGCCAGGGGGGACCGGCGAACACTGAAGCTTTCTTT. Its translation: CASSQGGPANTEAFF.

This rearrangement joins TRBV19 to TRBJ2-1; no reliable D call. The CDR3 contains 14 residues. The V gene's germline CDR1 is LNHDA and CDR2 SQIVND (reference sequence). V lost 1 base and J lost 2, with 6 bases in between. Here the CDR3 reads CASSIVLAYNEQFF. CDR3 sequence (DNA): TGTGCCAGTAGTATAGTGCTAGCCTACAATGAGCAGTTCTTC.